This TCR beta chain is drawn from a study of CD8+CD57+ T cells in acquired aplastic anemia. At the level of the study: DNA per sorted CD4+ or CD8+ sample ranged about 0.2 to 30 ug, averaging roughly 3.2 ug. Healthy donor CD4+ cell samples had a mean of around 10 million reads.

CDR3 and TCR beta VDJ profiling relied on genomic DNA as the template. TCRdb ran MiXCR on the reads and lists one entry per CDR3 protein. This sample has about 130,000 distinct CDR3 sequences; about 46% occur once, and the top ten carry about 2.5%. Germline V gene data show CDR1 as MNHNS and CDR2 as SASEGT. The CDR3 loop spans 16 amino acids. Notes on this clonotype: What it binds is unknown. One end of the junction fails to match germline, which may point to a read error.

Study-level findings and limits: Shared by patients and controls, approximately 28 CD8+ CDR3s were abundant in patients.

This clonotype was sampled from a human donor in good health, serving as a control. Sequenced material: sorted CD4+, CD8+, or CD8+CD57+ T cells (not recorded which) from PBMCs. The rearrangement uses TRBV6-1 and TRBJ2-5; D may match TRBD1 or TRBD2 (5 bases each). Written as DNA, the CDR3 is TGTGCCAGCAGCCAGTCCTGGGACCGACCTCAAGAGACCCAGTGCTTC. It specifies CASSQSWDRPQETQCF.